The rows below give T cell receptor beta chains drawn from one sample of a study of CD8 T cells in ankylosing spondylitis. TCRdb ran MiXCR on the 5' RACE reads and lists one entry per CDR3 protein. The sample comprises about 540,000 distinct CDR3 sequences, roughly 12% of which are singletons, and approximately 6.2% rests with the top ten. Sequenced: blood, either unsorted or a sorted T cell fraction (not recorded which). The source is a male donor with ankylosing spondylitis. CDR3s include the opening cysteine and the closing phenylalanine or tryptophan.

V gene	J gene	CDR3 protein
TRBV2	TRBJ1-2	CASSEDGGQVDGYTF
TRBV11-2	TRBJ1-6	CASSLDLSWPRRNSPLHF
TRBV18	TRBJ2-1	CASLRDTDNEQFF
TRBV5-1	TRBJ1-1	CASSSPDRGTEAFF
TRBV4-2	TRBJ1-1	CASSQDAQNTEAFF
TRBV20-1	TRBJ2-1	CSAFTSGQASYNEQFF
TRBV10-2	TRBJ2-3	CASSGVAGGSDTQYF
TRBV3-1	TRBJ2-3	CASSQYSGGTTDTQYF
TRBV3-1	TRBJ2-7	CASSQGTSGIPRPQYF
TRBV2	TRBJ2-7	CASSGGRFEQYF
TRBV12-3/TRBV12-4	TRBJ2-1	CASSVSSGLNNEQFF
TRBV9	TRBJ2-5	CASSVAAGGKETQYF
TRBV21-1	TRBJ2-7	CASSKAWGNSYEQYF
TRBV7-9	TRBJ2-6	CASSLGQTGANVLTF
TRBV15	TRBJ2-3	CATSRGEFGLTDTQYF
TRBV12-3/TRBV12-4	TRBJ2-5	CASTPGGTQYF
TRBV11-2	TRBJ2-1	CASTKTQGRVYNEQFF
TRBV6-5	TRBJ1-4	CASSYSGPENEKLFF
TRBV5-1	TRBJ2-1	CASTPGQGSYNEQFF
TRBV4-1	TRBJ1-5	CASSQIAPSRGLYQPQHF